The 18 T cell receptor beta chains given below trace back to one sample, sequenced in a study of cytomegalovirus exposure and HLA in healthy donors. 13 Jbeta primers and 60 Vbeta primers were used for the PCR. TCRdb's table, derived via immunoSEQ multiplex PCR, lists solely in-frame clones and lacks some. The sample records about 160,000 clones, 65% to 85% being singletons. Specimen: PBMCs. The source of these receptors is a woman aged 18-29 years in good health and CMV-seronegative.

The table lists this clone with a count of one. The V gene is TRBV6-6, the J gene TRBJ2-7; 9 bases are shared with TRBD2. CDR3 length equals 14 residues. J was trimmed by 1 base and V by 7 bases; bases with no gene match: 5. Looked up from germline, CDR1 is MNHNY and CDR2 is SVGAGI (reference sequence). The CDR3 sequence: CASTPTSGSYEQYF. CDR3 sequence (DNA): TGTGCCAGCACCCCGACTAGCGGTTCCTACGAGCAGTACTTC.

The CDR3 DNA is TGTGCCAGCAGCCGACAGGGGGCGAGCGATCAGCCCCAGCATTTT. This sequence encodes CASSRQGASDQPQHF. J is TRBJ1-5 and V is TRBV9, with TRBD1 matching over 10 bases. V was clipped by 4 bases and J by 5 bases; unmatched bases: 6. Germline CDR1 and CDR2: SGDLS and YYNGEE. This CDR3 spans 15 amino acids. The whole variable domain, filled in from reference TRBV9 and TRBJ1-5, reads DSGVTQTPKHLITATGQRVTLRCSPRSGDLSVYWYQQSLDQGLQFLIQYYNGEERAKGNILERFSAQQFPDLHSELNLSSLELGDSALYFCASSRQGASDQPQHFGDGTRLSIL.

The chain employs TRBV4-2 and TRBJ1-2, with a tentative D call TRBD1 (6 bases). The CDR3 covers 16 residues. Germline lookup yields CDR1 LGHNA and CDR2 YNFKEQ. V gave up 4 bases and J gave up 6 bases, with 21 bases separating them. Written as DNA, the CDR3 is TGTGCCAGCAGCCGTTCCCGACAGGACCTTAATGATGGCTACACCTTC. Amino acids: CASSRSRQDLNDGYTF.

The V and J genes are TRBV7-2 and TRBJ2-1, with no clear D. Germline V lookup: CDR1 SGHTA, CDR2 FQGNSA. The CDR3 has 13 residues. Trimming cost V 8 bases and J 10 bases, with 18 bases left between them. CDR3 DNA sequence: TGTGCCAGCGGCGACAATAAGATAGGCGAGCAGTTCTTC. The encoded protein is CASGDNKIGEQFF. Based on the CDR3 plus reference TRBV7-2 and TRBJ2-1, the full variable domain is GAGVSQSPSNKVTEKGKDVELRCDPISGHTALYWYRQSLGQGLEFLIYFQGNSAPDKSGLPSDRFSAERTGGSVSTLTIQRTQQEDSAVYLCASGDNKIGEQFFGPGTRLTVL.

The V gene is TRBV7-2, the J gene TRBJ1-3, with 12 bases lining up with TRBD1. V trimming: 0 bases; J trimming: 2 bases; junction bases outside the gene matches: 2. Germline values: CDR1 SGHTA, CDR2 FQGNSA. The CDR3 covers 17 residues. This CDR3 reads CASSLAGTGGTGNTIYF. CDR3 DNA sequence: TGTGCCAGCAGCTTAGCGGGGACAGGGGGCACTGGAAACACCATATATTTT. The whole variable domain, filled in from reference TRBV7-2 and TRBJ1-3, reads GAGVSQSPSNKVTEKGKDVELRCDPISGHTALYWYRQSLGQGLEFLIYFQGNSAPDKSGLPSDRFSAERTGGSVSTLTIQRTQQEDSAVYLCASSLAGTGGTGNTIYFGEGSWLTVV.

DNA for the CDR3: TGTGCCAGCAGTCCGGGACAGGGGGGCGAGCAGTACTTC. Amino acid sequence: CASSPGQGGEQYF. The chain carries TRBV25-1 and TRBJ2-7; TRBD1 matches 11 bases. The ends lost 5 bases at V and 6 bases at J; junction bases unmatched: 3. The CDR3 consists of 13 residues. CDR1 and CDR2 from the germline V gene are MGHDK and SYGVNS.

The chain uses TRBV11-3 and TRBJ2-1, with 10 bases aligning to TRBD2. Germline V gene data show CDR1 as SGHNT and CDR2 as YENEEA. The V segment lost 2 bases and the J segment 7 bases; nucleotides outside the gene matches: 5. The CDR3 has 15 residues. CDR3 coding DNA: TGTGCCAGCAGCTTAAGGACTAGCGGATCGAATGAGCAGTTCTTC. It specifies CASSLRTSGSNEQFF.

The chain employs TRBV27 and TRBJ2-7; the match to TRBD2 covers 12 bases. This CDR3 contains 15 residues. The germline gives CDR1 MNHEY, CDR2 SMNVEV (reference sequence). V lost 6 bases to trimming and J lost 0 bases; unmatched junction nucleotides: 3. The CDR3 DNA follows: TGTGCCAGCAGCCCGGGACTAGCGGGCTCCTACGAGCAGTACTTC. Translated, it gives CASSPGLAGSYEQYF.

J is TRBJ1-2 and V is TRBV19; the D gene is possibly TRBD1 (5 bases). Germline V gene lookup returns CDR1 LNHDA and CDR2 SQIVND (reference sequence). This CDR3 has 15 residues. V lost 1 base to trimming and J lost 7 bases, with 16 bases between them. The CDR3 reads CASSIGETRGGGYTF. The CDR3 region has the DNA TGTGCCAGTAGTATAGGGGAGACTAGGGGAGGTGGCTACACCTTC.

This clone came up a few times. CDR3 nucleotides: TGTGCCAGCAGAGCCAGCGAACCCGGGGGACACTATGGCTACACCTTC. Amino acids: CASRASEPGGHYGYTF. The chain couples TRBV28 to TRBJ1-2; D might be TRBD1 (5 bases). V dropped 6 bases and J dropped 3 bases, with 20 bases sitting between them. This CDR3 region has 16 residues. The germline V gene encodes CDR1 MDHEN and CDR2 SYDVKM.

V and J are TRBV6-6 and TRBJ1-1, with D possibly matching TRBD1 (6 bases). Trimming stripped 7 bases from V and 1 base from J, with 10 bases between. This CDR3 has 13 amino acids. The germline V gene has CDR1 MNHNY and CDR2 SVGAGI (reference sequence). CDR3 coding DNA: TGTGCCAGCAAGATGACAGGGAACACTGAAGCTTTCTTT. Its translation: CASKMTGNTEAFF.

V is TRBV27 and J is TRBJ2-7; D might be TRBD1 (7 bases). Germline assignment: CDR1 MNHEY and CDR2 SMNVEV (reference sequence). V was pared by 5 bases and J by 1 base, with 18 bases between. The CDR3 contains 16 residues. The CDR3 sequence: CASSGQPRGRSYEQYF. CDR3 DNA: TGTGCCAGCAGTGGCCAACCCAGGGGGAGGTCCTACGAGCAGTACTTC.

This rearrangement joins TRBV5-6 to TRBJ2-1, with D uncertain. The V and J ends lost 2 bases and 3 bases respectively, with 9 bases between them. This CDR3 has 14 amino acids. Germline V gives CDR1 SGHDT, CDR2 YYEEEE. The DNA for the CDR3 is TGTGCCAGCAGCTTTCCAGGTTTCTACAATGAGCAGTTCTTC. Amino acid sequence: CASSFPGFYNEQFF.

J is TRBJ2-5 and V is TRBV9; no definite D call. Germline V gene data show CDR1 as SGDLS and CDR2 as YYNGEE. The ends were cut back, 0 bases at V and 4 bases at J, with 7 bases in the middle. The CDR3 spans 13 residues. The CDR3 DNA reads TGTGCCAGCAGCGTAGCTCCCCCAGAGACCCAGTACTTC. Translated: CASSVAPPETQYF.

The V call is TRBV28, the J call TRBJ2-7; the D gene is possibly TRBD1 (5 bases). Germline V gene sequence: CDR1 MDHEN, CDR2 SYDVKM. The V and J ends lost 5 bases and 6 bases respectively, with 11 bases between them. The CDR3 is made up of 12 amino acids. CDR3 sequence: CASSQGNGEQYF. In DNA form, the CDR3 reads TGTGCCAGCAGTCAGGGAAATGGCGAGCAGTACTTC.

The chain has TRBV5-6 and TRBJ2-1; 9 positions agree with TRBD2. CDR1 and CDR2 (germline): SGHDT, YYEEEE. The CDR3 covers 18 residues. The junction had 16 bases not matched to a gene; V was cut back by 4 bases and J by 5 bases. CDR3 loop: CASSHSFQREAPHNEQFF. CDR3 nucleotide sequence: TGTGCCAGCAGCCACAGCTTCCAGCGGGAGGCCCCTCACAATGAGCAGTTCTTC.

The chain employs TRBV4-2 and TRBJ2-7; a possible D gene is TRBD2 (5 bases). Germline CDR1 is LGHNA and CDR2 is YNFKEQ. The CDR3 has 17 amino acids. V lost 0 bases, J lost 0 bases, and 15 bases lay in between. DNA for the CDR3: TGTGCCAGCAGCCAAGAGCCTTCGGGGTTTCCCTCCTACGAGCAGTACTTC. It specifies CASSQEPSGFPSYEQYF.

V usage is TRBV7-9 and J usage is TRBJ1-4; TRBD1 is a possible D gene (5 bases). This CDR3 region has 16 residues. The V and J ends lost 1 base and 3 bases respectively, with 12 bases between them. Per germline, CDR1 SEHNR and CDR2 FQNEAQ (reference sequence). The CDR3 protein is CASSLGLRGANEKLFF. CDR3 nucleotides: TGTGCCAGCAGCTTAGGGCTGCGGGGGGCTAATGAAAAACTGTTTTTT.